This TCR beta chain comes out of a study of monozygotic twins with cystic fibrosis. The overall study: Libraries were built from 2.5 to 3.5 micrograms of fragmented DNA using about 15 PCR cycles.

The protocol was immunoSEQ multiplex PCR, while the TCRdb copy is restricted to in-frame clones and leaves out a portion. Of about 21,000 clones listed, around 90% were seen once; the top ten hold 1.5% to 2%. This CDR3 has 12 residues. The germline V gene has CDR1 LNHDA and CDR2 SQIVND (reference sequence). Trimming took off 1 base at V and 7 bases at J, with 7 bases between the two ends. Material for sequencing was blood. The chain carries TRBV19 and TRBJ1-1; the D is unclear. This TCR was sampled from a girl aged 2 to 10 with cystic fibrosis. The CDR3 coding sequence is TGTGCCAGTAGTATAGGTCCAAATGAAGCTTTCTTT. Its protein product is CASSIGPNEAFF.